The 26 T cell receptor beta chains below all came from one sample that was sequenced in a study of blood T cell repertoires in COVID-19. Measured with immunoSEQ multiplex PCR; TCRdb has only the in-frame clones, and not every one. The data show about 190,000 clones, with about 87% seen just once and 4% to 5% held by the top ten. Sequenced material: peripheral blood. Receptors were obtained from a woman in her 30s with acute or convalescent COVID-19.

CDR3 region: CASTQRREGDTQYF. Here the CDR3 DNA reads TGTGCCAGCACCCAGAGGCGGGAGGGGGATACGCAGTATTTT. The chain has TRBV27 and TRBJ2-3; TRBD2 agrees at 9 bases. The V and J ends lost 7 bases and 6 bases, in that order; junction bases with no gene match: 8. The CDR3 consists of 14 residues. CDR1 is MNHEY, CDR2 SMNVEV, per germline (reference sequence).

This chain joins TRBV29-1 and TRBJ2-4; D might be TRBD2 (5 bases). The V and J ends lost 4 bases and 4 bases respectively, with 11 bases between them. The CDR3 contains 13 residues. CDR1 and CDR2 from the germline V gene are SQVTM and ANQGSEA. The CDR3 region has the DNA TGCAGCGTTGTATCGGGGTCTAAAAACATTCAGTACTTC. This gives the protein CSVVSGSKNIQYF.

The V gene is TRBV7-2, the J gene TRBJ2-7, with TRBD2 matching over 7 bases. Germline trimming cut 0 bases from V and 3 bases from J; bases unmatched to any gene: 8. Germline CDR1 and CDR2: SGHTA and FQGNSA. CDR3 size: 16 residues. The DNA for the CDR3 is TGTGCCAGCAGCTTAGCAGGGCTAGCGGAAGTCTACGAGCAGTACTTC. This codes for CASSLAGLAEVYEQYF.

The chain carries TRBV19 and TRBJ2-5; no clear D gene. Germline assignment: CDR1 LNHDA and CDR2 SQIVND (reference sequence). This CDR3 has 14 residues. Trimming left V 0 bases short and J 5 bases short, with 10 bases between. CDR3 amino acids: CASSIDNFSETQYF. The CDR3 DNA is TGTGCCAGTAGTATAGATAATTTCTCCGAGACCCAGTACTTC.

The chain joins TRBV27 to TRBJ2-7; a weak D match, TRBD1 (6 bases). Trimming stripped 0 bases from V and 3 bases from J, with 9 bases between. Looked up from germline, CDR1 is MNHEY and CDR2 is SMNVEV (reference sequence). The length of the CDR3 is 14 residues. For the CDR3, the DNA is TGTGCCAGCAGTTTATCGGGGGCACTCTACGAGCAGTACTTC. It is translated as CASSLSGALYEQYF.

The CDR3 sequence is CASSSPGGNNEQFF. The CDR3 nucleotides are TGTGCCAGCAGCTCCCCGGGAGGGAACAATGAGCAGTTCTTC. The J gene is TRBJ2-1, the V gene TRBV7-9; 8 nucleotides line up with TRBD2. The CDR3 loop spans 14 amino acids. Germline V gives CDR1 SEHNR, CDR2 FQNEAQ (reference sequence). V lost 4 bases, J lost 5 bases, and 4 bases stayed unmatched.

The chain uses TRBV15 and TRBJ2-1; the match to TRBD1 covers 7 bases. In germline, CDR1 is LNHNV, CDR2 YYDKDF (reference sequence). This CDR3 comprises 15 residues. The J segment lost 6 bases and the V segment lost 0 bases, leaving 5 bases of the junction unmatched. CDR3 loop: CATSRDFSGGNEQFF. The CDR3 DNA is TGTGCCACCAGCAGAGACTTTTCAGGGGGCAATGAGCAGTTCTTC.

The chain is built from TRBV5-1 and TRBJ2-1; 9 nucleotides match TRBD2. The CDR3 runs 17 residues. Germline V gene lookup returns CDR1 SGHRS and CDR2 YFSETQ. Trimming removed 4 bases from V and 9 bases from J; junction bases left unmatched: 17. The CDR3 DNA sequence: TGCGCCAGCAGCCCCGGGGGGGTAGCGGGAGTTGTTTTTGAGCAGTTCTTC. It specifies CASSPGGVAGVVFEQFF.

V usage is TRBV27 and J usage is TRBJ2-7, with D perhaps matching TRBD1 (5 bases). This CDR3 is built from 15 residues. Per germline, CDR1 MNHEY and CDR2 SMNVEV (reference sequence). Trimming took off 1 base at V and 0 bases at J, with 10 bases between the two ends. The CDR3 protein is CASSLYPDSSYEQYF. The DNA of the CDR3 is TGTGCCAGCAGTTTATATCCCGACAGCTCCTACGAGCAGTACTTC.

This chain uses TRBV11-3 with TRBJ1-2; maybe TRBD1 (6 bases). Germline values: CDR1 SGHNT, CDR2 YENEEA. V was cut by 0 bases and J by 7 bases, with 18 bases left in between. The CDR3 extends over 16 amino acids. The CDR3 region is CASSLDRDNREGGYTF. CDR3 DNA: TGTGCCAGCAGCTTAGATCGGGACAACCGAGAGGGTGGCTACACCTTC.

This chain links TRBV12-3 or TRBV12-4 with TRBJ2-7, with D perhaps matching TRBD1 (5 bases). V was pared by 6 bases and J by 3 bases, with 12 bases between. The CDR3 spans 13 residues. The CDR3 DNA sequence: TGTGCCAGCAGCCCTGGACACCTCTACGAGCAGTACTTC. This codes for CASSPGHLYEQYF.

This rearrangement joins TRBV30 to TRBJ1-4, with 9 bases identical to TRBD1. This CDR3 contains 13 residues. V lost 7 bases and J lost 7; bases outside the gene matches: 7. Germline loops: CDR1 GTSNPN, CDR2 SVGIG (reference sequence). The CDR3 region is CAYTGGGFEKLFF. As DNA, the CDR3 is TGTGCCTACACAGGGGGCGGTTTTGAAAAACTGTTTTTT. The full variable domain, its missing parts supplied by reference TRBV30 and TRBJ1-4, is SQTIHQWPATLVQPVGSPLSLECTVEGTSNPNLYWYRQAAGRGLQLLFYSVGIGQISSEVPQNLSASRPQDRQFILSSKKLLLSDSGFYLCAYTGGGFEKLFFGSGTQLSVL.

The CDR3 region is CASSQEWAITDTQYF. Written as DNA, the CDR3 is TGTGCCAGCAGCCAAGAGTGGGCCATCACAGATACGCAGTATTTT. J is TRBJ2-3 and V is TRBV4-2; D is uncertain. This CDR3 has 15 residues. Germline V gene data show CDR1 as LGHNA and CDR2 as YNFKEQ. Trimming left V 0 bases short and J 2 bases short, with 9 bases between.

This chain links TRBV25-1 with TRBJ2-3, with TRBD1 identical over 8 bases. The V segment lost 3 bases and the J segment 6 bases; nucleotides outside the gene matches: 11. CDR1 is MGHDK and CDR2 is SYGVNS in the germline V gene. There are 16 residues in the CDR3. The DNA of the CDR3 is TGTGCCAGCAGTGACGTAACCCGGACAGGGATCGATACGCAGTATTTT. Translation gives CASSDVTRTGIDTQYF.

V gene TRBV12-3 or TRBV12-4 combines with J gene TRBJ2-5; TRBD1 is a possible D gene (5 bases). V shed 5 bases and J shed 7 bases, with 14 bases lying between them. The CDR3 is 13 amino acids. The CDR3 spells CASSPQGLGTQYF. The CDR3 region has the DNA TGTGCCAGCAGTCCCCAGGGATTGGGGACCCAGTACTTC.

The sample holds one count of this clone. V gene TRBV14 combines with J gene TRBJ2-7; D ambiguous. This CDR3 comprises 14 residues. Germline values: CDR1 SGHDN, CDR2 FVKESK. V was trimmed by 2 bases and J by 0 bases, leaving 8 bases between them. CDR3: CASSQIGASYEQYF. As DNA, the CDR3 is TGTGCCAGCAGCCAAATAGGAGCCTCCTACGAGCAGTACTTC. Looking up the rest from reference TRBV14 and TRBJ2-7 gives the full variable domain: EAGVTQFPSHSVIEKGQTVTLRCDPISGHDNLYWYRRVMGKEIKFLLHFVKESKQDESGMPNNRFLAERTGGTYSTLKVQPAELEDSGVYFCASSQIGASYEQYFGPGTRLTVT.

This rearrangement joins TRBV28 to TRBJ2-3; D remains ambiguous. The CDR3 totals 13 residues. Trimming removed 8 bases from V and 2 bases from J, with 11 bases in between. Germline CDR1 and CDR2: MDHEN and SYDVKM. CDR3 in DNA: TGTGCCAGCGTCGGTCCGATCACAGATACGCAGTATTTT. It is translated as CASVGPITDTQYF.

This chain links TRBV7-8 with TRBJ1-5; TRBD1 is a possible D gene (5 bases). Trimming cost V 2 bases and J 2 bases, with 13 bases left between them. CDR1 SGHVS and CDR2 FQNEAQ come from the germline V gene. The CDR3 has 16 amino acids. The CDR3 bases are TGTGCCAGCAGCTTATGGGGCAGTATAGGCAATCAGCCCCAGCATTTT. This translates into CASSLWGSIGNQPQHF.

This rearrangement joins TRBV20-1 to TRBJ2-7; TRBD1 might be the D (6 bases). CDR3 size: 12 residues. V shed 3 bases and J shed 2 bases, with 8 bases lying between them. CDR1 and CDR2 (germline): DFQATT, SNEGSKA (reference sequence). CDR3 DNA sequence: TGCAGTGCTAGTGGACAGACCTACGAGCAGTACTTC. As protein: CSASGQTYEQYF.

The V call is TRBV3-1 (or the pseudogene TRBV3-2), the J call TRBJ1-6; D remains ambiguous. This CDR3 is built from 14 residues. Trimming pared 2 bases from V and 9 bases from J, leaving 11 bases between. CDR1 and CDR2 from the germline V gene are LGHDT and YNNKEL (reference sequence). The CDR3 reads CASSQSREASPLHF. The CDR3 DNA reads TGTGCCAGCAGCCAATCTAGGGAGGCTTCACCCCTCCACTTT.

J is TRBJ2-7 and V is TRBV9; a weak D match, TRBD2 (6 bases). There are 13 residues in the CDR3. Trimming took 4 bases from V and 3 from J, leaving 11 bases between them. CDR1 and CDR2 (germline): SGDLS, YYNGEE. CDR3: CASSSGTHYEQYF. In nucleotides, the CDR3 is TGTGCCAGCAGCTCCGGGACTCACTACGAGCAGTACTTC.

The chain employs TRBV10-3 and TRBJ2-7; tentative D call: TRBD2 (6 bases). This CDR3 region has 15 residues. The V gene's germline CDR1 is ENHRY and CDR2 SYGVKD. V lost 2 bases to trimming and J lost 6 bases, with 17 bases between them. CDR3 in DNA: TGTGCCATCAGTGAGCCACCGGGAGAAGGCCGCGAGCAGTACTTC. It encodes CAISEPPGEGREQYF.

The table lists this clone with a few counts. J is TRBJ1-5 and V is TRBV4-1; the D is unclear. This CDR3 contains 16 residues. V lost 0 bases and J lost 3, with 12 bases in between. CDR1 and CDR2 from the germline V gene are MGHRA and YSYEKL. CDR3 DNA: TGCGCCAGCAGCCAAGAACCCCGCTATGTCAATCAGCCCCAGCATTTT. Protein: CASSQEPRYVNQPQHF.

The V call is TRBV10-3, the J call TRBJ2-1, with D maybe TRBD1 (6 bases). The germline V gene has CDR1 ENHRY and CDR2 SYGVKD. CDR3 length: 12 amino acids. V was shortened by 10 bases and J by 3 bases, with 10 bases between the two germline ends. CDR3: CASTGSYNEQFF. In DNA form, the CDR3 reads TGTGCCAGTACAGGGAGCTACAATGAGCAGTTCTTC.

This clone has only a few counts. The chain recombines TRBV6-1 with TRBJ2-3; D gene unclear. The V gene lost 1 base and the J gene lost 4 bases, with 9 bases spanning the gap. CDR3 size: 14 residues. Germline-derived CDR1 and CDR2 are MNHNS and SASEGT. The CDR3 coding sequence is TGTGCCAGCAGTGAAGACCGGGTGGCAGATACGCAGTATTTT. This gives the protein CASSEDRVADTQYF.

This clone was seen a few times. The gene calls are TRBV23-1 and TRBJ2-1; no firm D call. TRBV23-1 is an open reading frame, and its role is uncertain. Trimming removed 7 bases at V and 6 bases at J, with 13 bases between. The CDR3 spans 13 residues. The CDR3: CASKGRLFNEQFF. As DNA, the CDR3 is TGCGCCAGCAAAGGCAGGCTGTTCAATGAGCAGTTCTTC.